This T cell receptor (beta chain) emerged from a study of T-cell memory formation after mild COVID-19. The wider study: Clustering of TCRs was largely donor specific. Whole-study results and caveats: CD4/CD8 balance characterized clones contracting day 15 to 85, and CD4+ skew characterized later expanders. The main location of contracting CD4+ clones was CM and EM, and that of contracting CD8+ clones was EMRA.

This clonotype was detected only a few times. Its antigen is not known. V lost 3 bases and J lost 2; bases outside the gene matches: 11. In germline, CDR1 is DFQATT, CDR2 SNEGSKA (reference sequence). The CDR3 has 16 residues. 5'RACE, which relied on constant-segment primers, yielded TCR alpha and TCR beta cDNA libraries carrying sample barcodes and UMIs. Each CDR3 protein is one row after TCRdb ran MiXCR on the 5' RACE reads. This table holds 210,000 or so distinct CDR3 sequences, about 17% found once. The chain uses TRBV20-1 and TRBJ1-2, with 8 bases aligning to TRBD1. Sequenced input: PBMCs or a T cell subset sorted from them (not recorded which). The sequence derives from an adult woman who had mild COVID-19 (a few samples of this study predate the infection). Cell type and time point are not known. In DNA, the CDR3 is TGCAGTGCTAGGGCCACAGGGGGAGAAGGAAACTATGGCTACACCTTC. As protein: CSARATGGEGNYGYTF.